These 20 T cell receptor beta chains originate from one sample sequenced in a study of lymphopenia after photon versus proton radiotherapy. This table comes from immunoSEQ multiplex PCR, and its TCRdb copy is limited to in-frame clones, with some not included. Of around 160,000 clones in the sample, approximately 86% were seen once. The sequencing used peripheral blood, collected from a patient treated with photon-based radiotherapy. Every receptor here comes from a man in his fifties or sixties with gastric cancer.

This clone appeared once. The chain couples TRBV7-2 to TRBJ2-3; 9 nucleotides agree with TRBD2. Germline V gene data show CDR1 as SGHTA and CDR2 as FQGNSA. V lost 0 bases, J lost 2 bases, and 9 bases stayed unmatched. This CDR3 contains 18 residues. CDR3 sequence reads: CASSLAAMPSGITDTQYF. CDR3 nucleotides: TGTGCCAGCAGCTTAGCGGCGATGCCTAGCGGGATCACAGATACGCAGTATTTT.

This clone was observed a handful of times. The V gene is TRBV5-4, the J gene TRBJ2-2; D is ambiguous. The CDR3 is 13 amino acids. Trimming took off 3 bases at V and 5 bases at J, with 8 bases between the two ends. CDR1 is SGHNT, CDR2 YYREEE, per germline (reference sequence). CDR3 region: CASSSEFTGELFF. In DNA form, the CDR3 reads TGTGCCAGCAGCTCTGAGTTTACCGGGGAGCTGTTTTTT.

The CDR3 loop is CASSRDRGGQETQYF. The CDR3 nucleotides are TGCGCCAGCAGCCGGGACAGGGGGGGCCAAGAGACCCAGTACTTC. J is TRBJ2-5 and V is TRBV5-1, with 11 bases lining up with TRBD1. The CDR3 length is 15 residues. Trimming cost V 4 bases and J 1 base; bases outside gene matches: 3. Germline CDR1 SGHRS, CDR2 YFSETQ. The variable domain in full, completed from reference TRBV5-1 and TRBJ2-5, reads KAGVTQTPRYLIKTRGQQVTLSCSPISGHRSVSWYQQTPGQGLQFLFEYFSETQRNKGNFPGRFSGRQFSNSRSEMNVSTLELGDSALYLCASSRDRGGQETQYFGPGTRLLVL.

This clone was recorded only once. The chain is built from TRBV29-1 and TRBJ1-5, with a tentative D call TRBD1 (5 bases). This CDR3 is built from 13 residues. Trimming left V 6 bases short and J 7 bases short, with 16 bases between. In germline, CDR1 is SQVTM, CDR2 ANQGSEA. CDR3 DNA sequence: TGCAGCGTAAACGATGGGGCGGGACAGCCCCAGCATTTT. This encodes CSVNDGAGQPQHF.

The chain carries TRBV14 and TRBJ1-1; unclear D gene. The CDR3 totals 13 residues. The V gene lost 0 bases and the J gene lost 5 bases, with 7 bases spanning the gap. The germline CDR1 and CDR2 sequences are SGHDN and FVKESK. Written as DNA, the CDR3 is TGTGCCAGCAGCCAAGAAATGGTTACTGAAGCTTTCTTT. Its protein is CASSQEMVTEAFF. The full variable domain, with the rest looked up from reference TRBV14 and TRBJ1-1, is EAGVTQFPSHSVIEKGQTVTLRCDPISGHDNLYWYRRVMGKEIKFLLHFVKESKQDESGMPNNRFLAERTGGTYSTLKVQPAELEDSGVYFCASSQEMVTEAFFGQGTRLTVV.

The chain joins TRBV4-1 to TRBJ2-7; 8 bases map to TRBD2. With 3 bases clipped from V and 2 bases from J, the junction kept 9 bases outside the gene matches. Germline assignment: CDR1 MGHRA and CDR2 YSYEKL. The CDR3 extends over 16 amino acids. CDR3 region: CASSQELAVGTYEQYF. CDR3 nucleotide sequence: TGCGCCAGCAGCCAGGAACTAGCGGTTGGGACCTACGAGCAGTACTTC.

The table lists this clone with a count of one. The chain links TRBV28 to TRBJ1-2; no clear D. Trimming left V 7 bases short and J 8 bases short, with 20 bases between. The CDR3 runs 14 residues. Germline V gene data show CDR1 as MDHEN and CDR2 as SYDVKM. This CDR3 is CASTNSGVREGYTF. In nucleotides, the CDR3 is TGTGCCAGCACAAACTCCGGGGTTCGGGAGGGCTACACCTTC.

The chain combines TRBV5-5 with TRBJ2-1; D is perhaps TRBD1 (5 bases). Per the germline V gene, CDR1 is SGHKS and CDR2 is YYEKEE (reference sequence). The CDR3 has 13 residues. V dropped 4 bases and J dropped 6 bases, with 11 bases sitting between them. The DNA of the CDR3 is TGTGCCAGCAGCCCCACAGGTTCCAATGAGCAGTTCTTC. This codes for CASSPTGSNEQFF.

V is TRBV5-6 and J is TRBJ2-3; either TRBD1 or TRBD2 may supply D (5 bases each). From germline, CDR1 is SGHDT and CDR2 YYEEEE. The CDR3 contains 13 residues. V was shortened by 4 bases and J by 6 bases, with 12 bases between the two germline ends. The CDR3 reads CASSRDALDTQYF. In nucleotides, the CDR3 is TGTGCCAGCAGCCGGGACGCCCTCGATACGCAGTATTTT.

The genes are TRBV11-2 and TRBJ1-5; D is possibly TRBD1 (6 bases). V was clipped by 5 bases and J by 6 bases, with 11 bases between them. The CDR3 covers 13 residues. Per the germline V gene, CDR1 is SGHAT and CDR2 is FQNNGV. The CDR3: CASSPNRAQPQHF. The CDR3 DNA reads TGTGCCAGCAGCCCTAACAGGGCTCAGCCCCAGCATTTT.

This chain joins TRBV30 and TRBJ2-3; D unclear. In germline, CDR1 is GTSNPN, CDR2 SVGIG (reference sequence). This CDR3 contains 14 residues. Trimming stripped 0 bases from V and 5 bases from J, with 12 bases between. CDR3 residues: CAWSVRARGDTQYF. CDR3 in DNA: TGTGCCTGGAGTGTACGGGCTAGAGGAGATACGCAGTATTTT.

A single count supports this clone. This sequence joins TRBV11-2 and TRBJ2-1, with TRBD2 matching 10 bases. Germline V CDR1 and CDR2: SGHAT, FQNNGV. The ends lost 5 bases at V and 12 bases at J; junction bases unmatched: 13. The CDR3 totals 15 residues. CDR3 in DNA: TGTGCCAGCAGCCCCATGACTAGCGGGCCTATCGGGCAGTTCTTC. It is translated as CASSPMTSGPIGQFF.

The V gene is TRBV28, the J gene TRBJ1-4; D gene ambiguous. CDR1 is MDHEN, CDR2 SYDVKM, per germline. V was shortened by 6 bases and J by 3 bases, with 2 bases between the two germline ends. The CDR3 contains 11 residues. CDR3 sequence (DNA): TGTGCCAGCAGCGCTAATGAAAAACTGTTTTTT. It is translated as CASSANEKLFF.

This chain connects TRBV6-4 to TRBJ2-1; TRBD1 agrees at 11 bases. This CDR3 spans 16 amino acids. V was pared by 2 bases and J by 6 bases, with 6 bases of the junction left unmatched. In germline, CDR1 is MRHNA, CDR2 SNTAGT. DNA for the CDR3: TGTGCCAGCAGTGACCCGGGGACAGGGGGGGGCAATGAGCAGTTCTTC. Translated: CASSDPGTGGGNEQFF.

The chain combines TRBV9 with TRBJ2-1; 8 bases map to TRBD2. The CDR3 is 17 amino acids. V lost 3 bases to trimming and J lost 5 bases; unmatched junction nucleotides: 13. Germline CDR1 reads SGDLS; CDR2 reads YYNGEE. Written as DNA, the CDR3 is TGTGCCAGCAGCGCCCTCGCTAGCGGGTGGTCGGACAATGAGCAGTTCTTC. Translating gives CASSALASGWSDNEQFF.

V usage is TRBV6-5 and J usage is TRBJ1-1; tentative D call: TRBD1 (5 bases). CDR1 and CDR2 (germline): MNHEY, SVGAGI. V lost 0 bases to trimming and J lost 12 bases, with 17 bases between them. The CDR3 is made up of 14 amino acids. The CDR3 DNA sequence: TGTGCCAGCAGTTACTCTTTCCAGGGACGAGGAACTTTCTTT. This encodes CASSYSFQGRGTFF.

In DNA, the CDR3 is TGCGCCAGCAGTGAGGGTAGCGGGAGGGCCCGCAATGAGCAGTTCTTC. Its protein is CASSEGSGRARNEQFF. This chain connects TRBV10-1 to TRBJ2-1, with 11 bases identical to TRBD2. This CDR3 contains 16 residues. Per germline, CDR1 WNHNN and CDR2 SYGVQD (reference sequence). The junction had 6 bases not matched to a gene; V was cut back by 2 bases and J by 6 bases.

This chain uses TRBV18 with TRBJ1-1; D ambiguous. V shed 3 bases and J shed 4 bases, with 9 bases lying between them. CDR1 and CDR2 from the germline V gene are KGHSH and LQKENI. CDR3 length: 13 residues. This CDR3 is CASSPSRATEAFF. In DNA, the CDR3 is TGTGCCAGCTCACCTTCGAGGGCCACTGAAGCTTTCTTT.

This rearrangement joins TRBV6-1 to TRBJ2-3; the match to TRBD1 covers 7 bases. V was clipped by 5 bases and J by 0 bases; unmatched bases: 5. The CDR3 length is 15 residues. In germline, CDR1 is MNHNS, CDR2 SASEGT. The CDR3, as DNA: TGTGCCAGCAGTAACAGGGGTGGTAGCACAGATACGCAGTATTTT. This gives the protein CASSNRGGSTDTQYF.

The table lists this clone with a count of one. V gene TRBV2 combines with J gene TRBJ1-2, with 8 nucleotides matching TRBD1. Trimming took 1 base from V and 1 from J; bases not matched to a gene: 8. The CDR3 extends over 17 amino acids. Germline V gene sequence: CDR1 SNHLY, CDR2 FYNNEI. CDR3 loop: CASSEEGQQGVNYGYTF. The DNA of the CDR3 is TGTGCCAGCAGTGAAGAGGGTCAACAGGGGGTTAACTATGGCTACACCTTC.